This note documents a single T cell receptor (beta chain) sequence. Its antigen is not known. Libraries for TCR beta were made by quantitative 5'-RACE with molecular barcodes. TCRdb analysed the 5' RACE reads with MiXCR anew, one entry per CDR3 protein. The repertoire consists of under 200,000 distinct CDR3 sequences, with under 14% occurring once and the leading ten covering approximately 32%. Germline V gives CDR1 LGHNA, CDR2 YSLEER. V gave up 3 bases and J gave up 8 bases, with 13 bases separating them. The CDR3 is made up of 13 amino acids. These data are taken from a study of CD8 T cells in ankylosing spondylitis. Study-wide points: In the blood and synovial fluid of reactive arthritis, some motif variants had been previously reported. For ankylosing spondylitis blood, a TCR beta motif of about eight highly homologous variants appeared characteristic.

The chain links TRBV4-3 to TRBJ1-2; D may be TRBD1 (5 bases). Sequencing input: blood, either unsorted or a sorted T cell fraction (not recorded which). The sequence was obtained from a male donor with ankylosing spondylitis or in good health (not recorded which). CDR3 sequence reads: CASSHSGGEGYTF. The DNA for the CDR3 is TGCGCCAGCAGCCATTCCGGGGGAGAGGGCTACACCTTC.